This TCR beta chain comes out of a study of molecular identifiers for immune sequencing clone quantification. V was shortened by 5 bases and J by 7 bases, with 8 bases between the two germline ends. The CDR3 is made up of 11 amino acids. Methods described previously, with TCR primers listed, were used for bulk TCR libraries. TCRdb reanalysed the PCR reads using MiXCR and keeps one entry per CDR3 protein. The table has about 67,000 distinct CDR3 sequences, around a sixth seen once. Study results and caveats: Detecting spiked Jurkat TCR RNA from one cell among around 950,000 naive cells was reportedly possible. Clones that had above 20 RNA copies took up over 98% of effector molecules but under 1% in naive cells.

This clonotype was seen repeatedly, ten times or more. The target antigen is unknown. This receptor was identified in a human donor in good health. Some libraries in this study had Jurkat cell RNA spiked in. Sequencing input: naive CD8+ T cells from blood, with Jurkat cell RNA spiked in. This sample's subset: FACS-sorted CD8+CD4-CCR7+CD45RA+ naive T cells. The chain combines TRBV12-3 or TRBV12-4 with TRBJ2-5; D unresolved. The CDR3 nucleotides read TGTGCCAGCAGTAGCTGGGGGACCCAGTACTTC. This codes for CASSSWGTQYF.